One sample yielded the 28 T cell receptor beta chains listed below, sequenced in a study of T-cell reconstitution after alpha-beta-depleted transplantation in children. During its preparation, the TCRbeta library received unique molecular identifiers. TCRdb processed the PCR reads anew with MiXCR; each CDR3 protein has one entry. The table lists some 150,000 distinct CDR3 sequences, 8.8% of them singletons, with around 18% in the top ten. The sample here was PBMCs, mostly from graft donor cells, taken 180 days after TCRalphabeta/CD19-depleted stem cell transplant. These TCRs come from a female patient aged 2-15 years who had a stem cell transplant for congenital amegakaryocytic thrombocytopenia, so the T cells may come from the graft donor.

This clonotype was detected ten times or more. This CDR3 reads CATSDLQWDGYTF. CDR3 DNA sequence: TGTGCCACCAGTGATTTGCAGTGGGATGGCTACACCTTC. The chain couples TRBV24-1 to TRBJ1-2; D gene ambiguous. The germline V and J ends were trimmed by 0 bases and 6 bases, with 7 bases remaining between them. CDR1 is KGHDR and CDR2 is SFDVKD in the germline V gene. This CDR3 region has 13 residues.

The chain is built from TRBV20-1 and TRBJ2-6; D is unclear. The germline V gene has CDR1 DFQATT and CDR2 SNEGSKA (reference sequence). V lost 1 base and J 1 base, leaving 11 bases between the germline ends. This CDR3 is built from 16 residues. CDR3 in DNA: TGCAGTGCTAGAGTTCCCCTCCAATCTGGGGCCAACGTCCTGACTTTC. Translation gives CSARVPLQSGANVLTF.

This clonotype came up many times. This rearrangement joins TRBV7-6 to TRBJ2-5, with 7 bases identical to TRBD1. Germline loops: CDR1 SGHVS, CDR2 FNYEAQ. This CDR3 has 14 residues. Unmatched junction bases numbered 8, after V lost 5 bases and J lost 5 bases. CDR3 DNA sequence: TGTGCCAGCAGCGCGCTGACAGGGCGGGAGACCCAGTACTTC. Its protein product is CASSALTGRETQYF.

This clonotype appeared a few times. The chain joins TRBV30 to TRBJ1-5, with D unclear. Germline CDR1 GTSNPN, CDR2 SVGIG (reference sequence). The CDR3 extends over 15 amino acids. The V gene lost 3 bases and the J gene lost 0 bases, with 12 bases spanning the gap. CDR3 sequence reads: CAWSVGPYSNQPQHF. For the CDR3, the DNA is TGTGCCTGGAGCGTCGGGCCTTATAGCAATCAGCCCCAGCATTTT.

This clonotype was counted many times. The V call is TRBV18, the J call TRBJ2-2, with no clear D. The germline V and J ends were trimmed by 3 bases and 7 bases, with 6 bases remaining between them. CDR3 length: 12 residues. Germline-derived CDR1 and CDR2 are KGHSH and LQKENI. CDR3 nucleotide sequence: TGTGCCAGCTCACCTAGAGACGGGGAGCTGTTTTTT. Amino acids: CASSPRDGELFF.

This clonotype was seen many times. The chain is built from TRBV29-1 and TRBJ2-5, with 12 bases identical to TRBD2. This CDR3 has 13 residues. Germline V gene data show CDR1 as SQVTM and CDR2 as ANQGSEA. The V gene end was trimmed by 5 bases and the J gene end by 5 bases; junction bases not matched to a gene: 3. In DNA, the CDR3 is TGCAGCGTTTTACTAGCGGGAGGCGAGACCCAGTACTTC. Translation: CSVLLAGGETQYF.

This clonotype has ten or more counts. The V and J genes are TRBV7-8 and TRBJ1-1; 10 nucleotides agree with TRBD1. The germline V gene has CDR1 SGHVS and CDR2 FQNEAQ. This CDR3 is 13 amino acids long. V shed 0 bases, J shed 9 bases, and the junction held 1 base outside the gene matches. DNA of the CDR3: TGTGCCAGCAGCTTAGCGGGACAGGGGCAAGCTTTCTTT. It encodes CASSLAGQGQAFF. Full variable domain (missing parts from reference TRBV7-8 and TRBJ1-1): GAGVSQSPRYKVAKRGQDVALRCDPISGHVSLFWYQQALGQGPEFLTYFQNEAQLDKSGLPSDRFFAERPEGSVSTLKIQRTQQEDSAVYLCASSLAGQGQAFFGQGTRLTVV.

With regard to this clonotype: One junction end does not reproduce the germline sequence, and a read error may be involved. The chain uses TRBV7-9 and TRBJ2-4, with TRBD1 matching 9 bases. Looked up from germline, CDR1 is SEHNR and CDR2 is FQNEAQ (reference sequence). This CDR3 contains 16 residues. CDR3 loop: CASSPRDRGAKNSQYF. CDR3 DNA: TGTGCCAGCAGCCCCCGAGACAGGGGGGCCAAAAACAGTCAGTACTTC. Combining the CDR3 with reference TRBV7-9 and TRBJ2-4 gives the whole variable domain DTGVSQNPRHKITKRGQNVTFRCDPISEHNRLYWYRQTLGQGPEFLTYFQNEAQLEKSRLLSDRFSAERPKGSFSTLEIQRTEQGDSAMYLCASSPRDRGAKNSQYFGAGTRLSVL.

This chain uses TRBV2 with TRBJ2-2, with 11 bases aligning to TRBD2. Germline V gives CDR1 SNHLY, CDR2 FYNNEI. The CDR3 contains 14 residues. The J segment lost 5 bases and the V segment lost 6 bases, leaving 2 bases of the junction unmatched. The CDR3: CASRVAGGTGELFF. In DNA form, the CDR3 reads TGTGCCAGCAGAGTAGCGGGAGGGACCGGGGAGCTGTTTTTT.

The chain links TRBV14 to TRBJ1-3, with D unresolved. This CDR3 has 15 residues. V dropped 0 bases and J dropped 0 bases, with 6 bases sitting between them. Germline loops: CDR1 SGHDN, CDR2 FVKESK. The CDR3 protein is CASSQDPSSGNTIYF. Written as DNA, the CDR3 is TGTGCCAGCAGCCAAGACCCTAGCTCTGGAAACACCATATATTTT.

This clonotype was detected many times. The J gene is TRBJ2-7, the V gene TRBV20-1, with D possibly being TRBD1 or TRBD2 (5 bases each). Germline CDR1 and CDR2: DFQATT and SNEGSKA (reference sequence). CDR3 length equals 16 residues. Trimming stripped 2 bases from V and 4 bases from J, with 21 bases between. Here the CDR3 reads CSARQGAGAWSYEQYF. The CDR3 DNA follows: TGCAGTGCTAGACAGGGAGCCGGGGCCTGGAGTTACGAGCAGTACTTC.

This clonotype was counted at least ten times. The chain employs TRBV12-3 or TRBV12-4 and TRBJ1-4; D is perhaps TRBD1 (5 bases). This CDR3 comprises 14 residues. V lost 6 bases, J lost 5 bases, and 13 bases lay in between. The CDR3 here is CASSPGTVNEKLFF. CDR3 DNA: TGTGCCAGCAGCCCCGGGACGGTAAATGAAAAACTGTTTTTT.

This clonotype has only a few counts. This chain uses TRBV28 with TRBJ1-4; D is unresolved. The CDR3 runs to 13 residues. Trimming removed 6 bases at V and 3 bases at J, with 8 bases between. Germline V gene data show CDR1 as MDHEN and CDR2 as SYDVKM. The CDR3 is CASSGHPNEKLFF. The CDR3 nucleotides read TGTGCCAGCAGCGGCCATCCTAATGAAAAACTGTTTTTT.

The sample holds many counts of this clonotype. This chain links TRBV12-3 or TRBV12-4 with TRBJ2-1; D is unresolved. The CDR3 spans 13 residues. Trimming shortened V by 5 bases and J by 5 bases, and 10 bases separated the two germline ends. This CDR3 reads CASSLRLDNEQFF. The CDR3 bases are TGTGCCAGCAGTCTGAGACTTGACAATGAGCAGTTCTTC.

The table lists this clonotype with a count of one. At one end, the junction sequence differs from germline, possibly due to a read error. The CDR3 nucleotides are TGTGCCAGCAGCTCAGGGACTATACGAGAAAAACTGTTTTTT. Translated: CASSSGTIREKLFF. The chain uses TRBV15 and TRBJ1-4; perhaps TRBD1 as D (5 bases). The CDR3 spans 14 residues. Per germline, CDR1 LNHNV and CDR2 YYDKDF (reference sequence).

Ten or more counts support this clonotype. V and J are TRBV6-1 and TRBJ2-5; 10 nucleotides line up with TRBD1. Trimming cost V 6 bases and J 5 bases; bases outside gene matches: 6. Germline lookup yields CDR1 MNHNS and CDR2 SASEGT. The length of the CDR3 is 14 residues. The CDR3 is CASRTTGGVETQYF. DNA of the CDR3: TGTGCCAGCAGGACGACAGGGGGCGTTGAGACCCAGTACTTC.

The chain uses TRBV10-3 and TRBJ2-7, with 8 positions matching TRBD1. V was clipped by 5 bases and J by 2 bases; unmatched bases: 2. The germline CDR1 and CDR2 sequences are ENHRY and SYGVKD. The CDR3 is made up of 13 amino acids. The CDR3 region has the DNA TGTGCCATCAGTCGGGACAGGACCTACGAGCAGTACTTC. Protein sequence: CAISRDRTYEQYF.

This clonotype was found many times. The V and J genes are TRBV6-1 and TRBJ1-5; D ambiguous. There are 15 residues in the CDR3. Germline CDR1 is MNHNS and CDR2 is SASEGT. Trimming pared 0 bases from V and 6 bases from J, leaving 12 bases between. This CDR3 reads CASSEALRIVQPQHF. The CDR3 nucleotides are TGTGCCAGCAGTGAAGCGCTACGGATAGTTCAGCCCCAGCATTTT.

This clonotype was seen many times. This chain links TRBV20-1 with TRBJ1-5; unclear D gene. The germline V and J ends were trimmed by 0 bases and 0 bases, with 6 bases remaining between them. CDR1 and CDR2 (germline): DFQATT, SNEGSKA (reference sequence). CDR3 size: 14 residues. The CDR3 DNA reads as TGCAGTGCTAGAGATTCACATAGCAATCAGCCCCAGCATTTT. Its translation: CSARDSHSNQPQHF.

The table lists this clonotype with a few counts. The DNA of the CDR3 is TGTGCCTGGAGTGTAGGGGGGACAGGGGGCACTGAAGCTTTCTTT. Translating it yields CAWSVGGTGGTEAFF. V usage is TRBV30 and J usage is TRBJ1-1; 11 nucleotides align to TRBD1. This CDR3 is built from 15 residues. Germline V lookup: CDR1 GTSNPN, CDR2 SVGIG (reference sequence). The junction had 4 bases not matched to a gene; V was cut back by 0 bases and J by 4 bases.

To note about this clonotype: It may be a read error: a sequence one base away is much more abundant. The gene calls are TRBV20-1 and TRBJ1-1; no clear D. The CDR3 has 12 residues. Germline V gives CDR1 DFQATT, CDR2 SNEGSKA (reference sequence). V was shortened by 5 bases and J by 11 bases, with 18 bases between the two germline ends. The CDR3 sequence: CSALDRATVAFF. CDR3 DNA: TGCAGTGCTTTGGACCGGGCCACGGTGGCTTTCTTT.

This clonotype was observed at least ten times. The chain employs TRBV3-1 and TRBJ2-5; D remains unclear. The CDR3 contains 13 residues. V lost 4 bases and J lost 4, with 10 bases in between. The germline gives CDR1 LGHDT, CDR2 YNNKEL (reference sequence). The CDR3 spells CASSPASRETQYF. The DNA for the CDR3 is TGTGCCAGCAGCCCTGCCAGTAGAGAGACCCAGTACTTC.

This clonotype came up many times. The J gene is TRBJ2-6, the V gene TRBV20-1; no clear D. This CDR3 comprises 12 residues. CDR1 and CDR2 from the germline V gene are DFQATT and SNEGSKA (reference sequence). Trimming took 7 bases from V and 0 from J, leaving 4 bases between them. In DNA, the CDR3 is TGCAGTGTTAGCTCTGGGGCCAACGTCCTGACTTTC. Translated, it gives CSVSSGANVLTF.

This clonotype was picked up a small number of times. V is TRBV28 and J is TRBJ2-7, with 9 bases lining up with TRBD2. CDR1 and CDR2 from the germline V gene are MDHEN and SYDVKM. The CDR3 is 15 amino acids. Trimming took 6 bases from V and 1 from J; bases not matched to a gene: 7. The CDR3 loop reads CASRISGGSSYEQYF. In DNA form, the CDR3 reads TGTGCCAGCAGGATTAGCGGGGGTAGTTCCTACGAGCAGTACTTC.

Note on this clonotype: An end of the junction does not agree with germline; a read error may underlie this. This sequence joins TRBV5-1 and TRBJ1-2, with TRBD1 matching 7 bases. The CDR3 contains 14 residues. CDR1 and CDR2 from the germline V gene are SGHRS and YFSETQ. This CDR3 reads CATSSTGATYGYTF. As DNA, the CDR3 is TGCGCCACCAGCTCTACAGGGGCCACCTATGGCTACACCTTC.

The table lists this clonotype with many counts. The chain couples TRBV5-6 to TRBJ2-6; D perhaps matches TRBD1 (5 bases). Germline V gene lookup returns CDR1 SGHDT and CDR2 YYEEEE. V was clipped by 4 bases and J by 4 bases, with 12 bases between them. CDR3 size: 15 residues. CDR3 DNA sequence: TGTGCCAGCAGCCCAACAGGATCCGGGGCCAACGTCCTGACTTTC. Protein sequence: CASSPTGSGANVLTF.

This clonotype has ten or more counts. V gene TRBV29-1 combines with J gene TRBJ2-7; the match to TRBD1 covers 10 bases. CDR3 size: 14 residues. Germline V gene data show CDR1 as SQVTM and CDR2 as ANQGSEA. V lost 0 bases, J lost 9 bases, and 8 bases stayed unmatched. The CDR3 sequence is CSVEDRTGGTVQYF. In DNA, the CDR3 is TGCAGCGTTGAAGATCGGACAGGGGGGACGGTGCAGTACTTC.

V is TRBV3-1 and J is TRBJ2-7; the D gene could be TRBD1 or TRBD2 (5 bases each). Germline values: CDR1 LGHDT, CDR2 YNNKEL (reference sequence). The length of the CDR3 is 16 residues. Trimming took off 1 base at V and 0 bases at J, with 13 bases between the two ends. Here the CDR3 reads CASSQAGTVYSYEQYF. CDR3 nucleotides: TGTGCCAGCAGCCAAGCCGGGACGGTCTACTCCTACGAGCAGTACTTC.